This T cell receptor (beta chain) was identified during a study of regulatory T cells in long-lasting Graves disease. Findings of the study overall: In persistent patients, shared public clonotypes (approximately 3,000) outnumbered those in new patients (roughly 1,000).

Arm-PCR with iRepertoire HTBI primers amplified the CDR3 regions for these TCR beta libraries. TCRdb analysed the multiplex PCR reads with MiXCR anew, one entry per CDR3 protein. This table holds about 530,000 distinct CDR3 sequences, roughly a sixth found once. There are 15 residues in the CDR3. V lost 1 base to trimming and J lost 0 bases, with 8 bases between them. CDR1 is SGHVS, CDR2 FNYEAQ, per germline. This clonotype has at least ten counts. Its specificity is not known. Time point meaning: newly diagnosed GD, antithyroid drugs for less than 3 months. Construction of the TCR library relied on RNA isolated from PBMCs. The same data also contributed to another study, on T cells in Graves' hyperthyroidism and ophthalmopathy.

The sequence was obtained from a woman aged 35-65 years with Graves disease. This sample comprised peripheral blood mononuclear cells (PBMCs), obtained at new diagnosis, from a patient treated with antithyroid drugs. This rearrangement joins TRBV7-6 to TRBJ2-3; TRBD1 or TRBD2 may be the D gene (5 bases each). The CDR3 loop is CASSLVGRSTDTQYF. CDR3 coding DNA: TGTGCCAGCAGCTTAGTGGGACGAAGCACAGATACGCAGTATTTT.